This T cell receptor (beta chain) is drawn from a study of shared clonotypes between healthy human individuals. Across the whole study: Donors were two women and three men aged 18 to 49. The plates for each donor numbered three CD4 naive, three CD4 memory, two CD8 naive and one CD8 memory. General study findings and limits: A reduction in generation probabilities was seen for non-shared clonotypes relative to those shared by all four donors.

A roughly 200 ng quantity of DNA, 29,000 or so T cell genomes, went into the sorted-subset replicate PCRs. The data were produced by immunoSEQ multiplex PCR, yet TCRdb's version contains in-frame clones alone and is incomplete. The table lists about 1,900,000 clones, about 95% of them singletons. This clone was seen only once. The antigen is not known. This CDR3 is also generated by other DNA sequences in the sample. Terminally differentiated effector memory CD45RA+ cells were excluded from the naive CD8 cells, which were CD45RO-negative and positively selected for CCR7. Trimming left V 2 bases short and J 1 base short, with 5 bases between. CDR3 length equals 13 residues. Germline CDR1 MNHEY, CDR2 SVGAGI.

Sample: naive CD8+ T cells sorted from blood. The sequence came from a man in his late teens or twenties in good health. The genes are TRBV6-5 and TRBJ1-1; D is unresolved. CDR3 sequence (DNA): TGTGCCAGCAGTTACCCGGGGAACACTGAAGCTTTCTTT. This translates into CASSYPGNTEAFF.